These 27 T cell receptor beta chains were all obtained from the same sample, sequenced in a study of T cells expressing NK-cell markers. TCRdb re-called the 5' RACE reads and gives one entry per CDR3 protein, without DNA. The sample's table shows approximately 22,000 distinct CDR3 sequences. The sequencing input was blood T cells: a sorted CD56 or NKG2C T cell subset, CD4+ or CD8+ T cells, or bulk PBMC T cells (not recorded which). The source of these receptors is a man aged 18-70 years in good health.

The rearrangement joins TRBV12-3 or TRBV12-4 to TRBJ1-1. This CDR3 is 11 amino acids long. CDR3 sequence reads: CASSLGGEAFF.

CDR3: CATSDKLGNTIYF. This chain uses TRBV6-2 or TRBV6-3 with TRBJ1-3. There are 13 residues in the CDR3. Per the germline V gene, CDR1 is MNHEY and CDR2 is SVGEGT.

The chain links TRBV20-1 to TRBJ2-3; TCRdb indicates TRBD1, and absent DNA this call remains unverified. CDR1 is DFQATT, CDR2 SNEGSKA, per germline (reference sequence). CDR3 size: 14 residues. The CDR3 loop reads CSALRDSRPDTQYF.

The chain joins TRBV6-5 to TRBJ2-2. The CDR3 spans 14 residues. The V gene's germline CDR1 is MNHEY and CDR2 SVGAGI. The CDR3 here is CASSYPTPFGELFF.

The chain combines TRBV20-1 with TRBJ2-3; TCRdb designates TRBD1, a call that cannot be tested without DNA. The CDR3 consists of 14 residues. Germline V gene lookup returns CDR1 DFQATT and CDR2 SNEGSKA (reference sequence). CDR3 region: CSARDLAGADTQYF.

V is TRBV5-1 and J is TRBJ2-4; TCRdb names TRBD1, which stays unverified in the absence of DNA. CDR1 and CDR2 from the germline V gene are SGHRS and YFSETQ. The CDR3 spans 14 residues. The CDR3 spells CASKVSVGGNIQYF. Filled out from reference TRBV5-1 and TRBJ2-4, the complete variable domain reads KAGVTQTPRYLIKTRGQQVTLSCSPISGHRSVSWYQQTPGQGLQFLFEYFSETQRNKGNFPGRFSGRQFSNSRSEMNVSTLELGDSALYLCASKVSVGGNIQYFGAGTRLSVL.

The gene calls are TRBV7-9 and TRBJ2-3. In germline, CDR1 is SEHNR, CDR2 FQNEAQ (reference sequence). The CDR3 sequence is 15 residues long. The chain's CDR3 is CASSLPFRLGSTQYF.

The genes are TRBV12-3 or TRBV12-4 and TRBJ2-3; TCRdb proposes TRBD2, but this gene call is untestable without DNA. The CDR3 extends over 15 amino acids. CDR3 in amino acids: CASRRTSGRPDTQYF.

This chain links TRBV20-1 with TRBJ1-6; TCRdb's D gene call, TRBD1, goes unchecked for lack of DNA. In germline, CDR1 is DFQATT, CDR2 SNEGSKA (reference sequence). The CDR3 spans 14 residues. The CDR3 loop reads CSAAQGTGDSPLHF.

The rearrangement links TRBV28 to TRBJ1-2; the D call from TCRdb, TRBD1, cannot be confirmed without DNA. The CDR3 extends over 13 amino acids. Germline V gives CDR1 MDHEN, CDR2 SYDVKM. The CDR3 here is CASRTGLNYGYTF.

The chain carries TRBV5-5 and TRBJ2-3; the TCRdb call, TRBD2, lacks DNA for checking. The CDR3 has 14 residues. The germline CDR1 and CDR2 sequences are SGHKS and YYEKEE (reference sequence). The CDR3 protein is CASSFAGEADTQYF.

V and J are TRBV20-1 and TRBJ2-1; the D call of TRBD2 rests on TCRdb alone, since no DNA is present to check it. The CDR3 covers 16 residues. Germline CDR1 reads DFQATT; CDR2 reads SNEGSKA (reference sequence). The CDR3 protein is CSAISGRPPRRDEQFF.

The V call is TRBV2, the J call TRBJ1-5; TCRdb's D gene call, TRBD1, goes unchecked for lack of DNA. Germline V gives CDR1 SNHLY, CDR2 FYNNEI. The CDR3 runs 13 residues. This CDR3 is CASRRDRDQPQHF. Combining the CDR3 with reference TRBV2 and TRBJ1-5 gives the whole variable domain EPEVTQTPSHQVTQMGQEVILRCVPISNHLYFYWYRQILGQKVEFLVSFYNNEISEKSEIFDDQFSVERPDGSNFTLKIRSTKLEDSAMYFCASRRDRDQPQHFGDGTRLSIL.

The chain has TRBV13 and TRBJ2-3; TCRdb selects TRBD1, and the lack of DNA leaves this call unchecked. The CDR3 totals 14 residues. CDR1 PRHDT and CDR2 FYEKMQ come from the germline V gene (reference sequence). The CDR3 is CASSYGHAVDTQYF.

The CDR3 reads CASSLEARNYGYTF. V gene TRBV7-2 combines with J gene TRBJ1-2. CDR1 SGHTA and CDR2 FQGNSA come from the germline V gene. There are 14 residues in the CDR3. The variable domain in full, with the rest retrieved from reference TRBV7-2 and TRBJ1-2, is GAGVSQSPSNKVTEKGKDVELRCDPISGHTALYWYRQSLGQGLEFLIYFQGNSAPDKSGLPSDRFSAERTGGSVSTLTIQRTQQEDSAVYLCASSLEARNYGYTFGSGTRLTVV.

The chain has TRBV12-3 or TRBV12-4 and TRBJ2-7; no DNA is available, so the TRBD1 call from TCRdb remains unchecked. CDR3 length equals 13 residues. The CDR3 is CASSTGRVGEQYF.

This chain joins TRBV6-5 and TRBJ1-4. The CDR3 is 12 amino acids. Germline V gene sequence: CDR1 MNHEY, CDR2 SVGAGI. CDR3 in amino acids: CASSSVDEKLFF.

The rearrangement joins TRBV20-1 to TRBJ1-6. This CDR3 is built from 15 residues. CDR1 and CDR2 from the germline V gene are DFQATT and SNEGSKA (reference sequence). The CDR3 spells CSASSREQYNSPLHF.

The chain has TRBV5-1 and TRBJ2-1. Per germline, CDR1 SGHRS and CDR2 YFSETQ. The CDR3 runs to 16 residues. CDR3 region: CASSFGFSSSYNEQFF.

The rearrangement uses TRBV7-2 and TRBJ1-1. The germline CDR1 and CDR2 sequences are SGHTA and FQGNSA. The CDR3 totals 15 residues. The CDR3 reads CASTLRTSRDSEAFF.

V gene TRBV9 combines with J gene TRBJ2-3; the D call of TRBD1 rests on TCRdb alone, since no DNA is present to check it. This CDR3 has 15 residues. CDR1 is SGDLS and CDR2 is YYNGEE in the germline V gene. The CDR3 is CASSVLGDRVDTQYF.

The genes are TRBV13 and TRBJ2-4; TCRdb names TRBD1, which stays unverified in the absence of DNA. Looked up from germline, CDR1 is PRHDT and CDR2 is FYEKMQ (reference sequence). There are 16 residues in the CDR3. CDR3 protein: CASSLGQGLAKNIQYF.

The V gene is TRBV12-3 or TRBV12-4, the J gene TRBJ1-2; TCRdb's D gene call, TRBD1, goes unchecked for lack of DNA. The CDR3 is 14 residues long. The CDR3 reads CASSTGTTLAGYTF.

The rearrangement links TRBV7-2 to TRBJ1-5. CDR1 SGHTA and CDR2 FQGNSA come from the germline V gene. The CDR3 is 13 residues long. The CDR3 loop is CASSSSSNQPQHF.

This chain uses TRBV5-1 with TRBJ2-7; TCRdb outputs TRBD1, but without DNA this stays unchecked. The CDR3 loop spans 15 amino acids. Germline V lookup: CDR1 SGHRS, CDR2 YFSETQ. The CDR3 sequence is CASSLNAGGTYEQYF.

The chain recombines TRBV20-1 with TRBJ2-7; there is no DNA to check the TCRdb D call of TRBD2. Germline V gene lookup returns CDR1 DFQATT and CDR2 SNEGSKA (reference sequence). This CDR3 contains 14 residues. The CDR3 loop reads CSAIREEGLYEQYF.

V is TRBV29-1 and J is TRBJ1-5; checking the TCRdb D call of TRBD1 is not possible without DNA. This CDR3 is 13 amino acids long. The germline V gene encodes CDR1 SQVTM and CDR2 ANQGSEA. CDR3 protein: CSVQRDSNQPQHF.